The next 22 T cell receptor beta chains were all read from a single sample in a study of blood T cell repertoires in COVID-19. TCRdb's table, derived via immunoSEQ multiplex PCR, lists solely in-frame clones and lacks some. The table lists about 530,000 clones, 85% to 90% of them singletons. What was sequenced was peripheral blood. All receptors come from a woman aged 45-65 years with COVID-19, enrolled during active disease.

The CDR3: CSASGAGVSEQYF. CDR3 coding DNA: TGCAGTGCTAGTGGCGCAGGGGTCTCCGAGCAGTACTTC. The J gene is TRBJ2-7, the V gene TRBV20-1, with TRBD1 as a possible D gene (6 bases). V gave up 3 bases and J gave up 6 bases, with 15 bases separating them. CDR3 length equals 13 residues. The germline V gene encodes CDR1 DFQATT and CDR2 SNEGSKA (reference sequence).

As regards this clone: Different DNA sequences within this sample yield the same CDR3. The genes are TRBV3-1 (or the pseudogene TRBV3-2) and TRBJ1-1, with a weak D call TRBD1 (5 bases). V lost 3 bases and J 7 bases, leaving 9 bases between the germline ends. The CDR3 spans 12 residues. Germline assignment: CDR1 LGHDT and CDR2 YNNKEL (reference sequence). The DNA of the CDR3 is TGTGCCAGCAGCCAGCAGGGTGGTGAAGCTTTCTTT. Amino acids: CASSQQGGEAFF.

V is TRBV4-1 and J is TRBJ1-5; D may be TRBD1 (5 bases). Trimming stripped 4 bases from V and 4 bases from J, with 8 bases between. The CDR3 extends over 13 amino acids. Germline loops: CDR1 MGHRA, CDR2 YSYEKL. For the CDR3, the DNA is TGCGCCAGCAGCCTTGGACAAAATCAGCCCCAGCATTTT. The encoded protein is CASSLGQNQPQHF.

The rearrangement joins TRBV19 to TRBJ1-1; D perhaps matches TRBD1 (6 bases). Between the trimmed V and J ends, which lost 0 bases and 8 bases, there was a span of 10 bases. The length of the CDR3 is 13 residues. CDR1 is LNHDA, CDR2 SQIVND, per germline (reference sequence). CDR3 amino acids: CASSIDRQGEAFF. Written as DNA, the CDR3 is TGTGCCAGTAGTATAGATCGGCAGGGGGAAGCTTTCTTT.

The sample holds a few counts of this clone. The chain recombines TRBV28 with TRBJ1-1, with D unresolved. Germline CDR1 MDHEN, CDR2 SYDVKM. Deletions cut 6 bases from V and 3 bases from J, with 17 bases between. The CDR3 contains 15 residues. The CDR3 spells CASSPTLITYTEAFF. As DNA, the CDR3 is TGTGCCAGCAGCCCAACCCTAATAACCTACACTGAAGCTTTCTTT.

This clone was detected once. The chain employs TRBV30 and TRBJ1-2; tentative D call: TRBD1 (5 bases). Trimming cost V 0 bases and J 8 bases, with 16 bases left between them. This CDR3 has 14 amino acids. Germline CDR1 GTSNPN, CDR2 SVGIG (reference sequence). The CDR3 reads CAWSVLVQGEGYTF. In DNA, the CDR3 is TGTGCCTGGAGTGTACTCGTTCAGGGTGAAGGCTACACCTTC.

This clone was found once. The chain combines TRBV18 with TRBJ2-7, with a tentative D call TRBD1 (5 bases). Trimming shortened V by 6 bases and J by 4 bases, and 13 bases separated the two germline ends. Germline V gene lookup returns CDR1 KGHSH and CDR2 LQKENI. The CDR3 has 13 amino acids. The DNA of the CDR3 is TGTGCCAGCTCCCCCCAAGGGGAATACGAGCAGTACTTC. This gives the protein CASSPQGEYEQYF.

CDR3 DNA: TGTGCCAGCAGTGAAGGGGGGGGAACTAATGAAAAACTGTTTTTT. It codes for CASSEGGGTNEKLFF. The gene calls are TRBV6-1 and TRBJ1-4; a weak D match, TRBD1 (5 bases). V lost 1 base, J lost 1 base, and 7 bases lay in between. The CDR3 covers 15 residues. Germline CDR1 is MNHNS and CDR2 is SASEGT.

The chain has TRBV11-2 and TRBJ2-7, with D possibly TRBD1 on 6 matching bases. Germline loops: CDR1 SGHAT, CDR2 FQNNGV. The CDR3 consists of 15 residues. V shed 5 bases and J shed 2 bases, with 16 bases lying between them. The CDR3 DNA follows: TGTGCCAGCAGCCTAAGGCAGGGGCTCACCTACGAGCAGTACTTC. Its translation: CASSLRQGLTYEQYF.

This clone was recorded only once. V is TRBV24-1 and J is TRBJ2-1, with 8 positions matching TRBD2. Germline V CDR1 and CDR2: KGHDR, SFDVKD. V lost 5 bases and J lost 15; bases outside the gene matches: 8. The CDR3 is made up of 12 amino acids. CDR3 bases: TGTGCCACCAGTGCCGGGGGGGCTGGGAGGTTCTTC. It translates to CATSAGGAGRFF.

V gene TRBV11-2 combines with J gene TRBJ1-3, with D perhaps matching TRBD1 (5 bases). CDR1 and CDR2 (germline): SGHAT, FQNNGV. CDR3 size: 16 residues. Deletions cut 5 bases from V and 0 bases from J, with 14 bases between. The CDR3 DNA is TGTGCCAGCAGCCGGACGGGGGTCAGCTCTGGAAACACCATATATTTT. Its protein product is CASSRTGVSSGNTIYF. The full variable domain, rest sourced from reference TRBV11-2 and TRBJ1-3, is EAGVAQSPRYKIIEKRQSVAFWCNPISGHATLYWYQQILGQGPKLLIQFQNNGVVDDSQLPKDRFSAERLKGVDSTLKIQPAKLEDSAVYLCASSRTGVSSGNTIYFGEGSWLTVV.

The CDR3 DNA is TGCGCCAGCAGCCAAGGCAGAAACAGGGGACGAGGGACTGAAGCTTTCTTT. Its translation is CASSQGRNRGRGTEAFF. The V and J genes are TRBV5-1 and TRBJ1-1, with 7 nucleotides matching TRBD1. The CDR3 extends over 17 amino acids. J lost 5 bases, V lost 4 bases, and 17 bases had no gene match. Germline values: CDR1 SGHRS, CDR2 YFSETQ.

The chain employs TRBV19 and TRBJ2-7, with D maybe TRBD2 (6 bases). The V gene's germline CDR1 is LNHDA and CDR2 SQIVND (reference sequence). V was clipped by 5 bases and J by 3 bases, with 14 bases between them. This CDR3 has 14 residues. The CDR3 spells CASSSLGTFYEQYF. CDR3 in DNA: TGTGCCAGTAGTTCACTAGGGACTTTCTACGAGCAGTACTTC. Full variable domain (rest looked up from reference TRBV19 and TRBJ2-7): DGGITQSPKYLFRKEGQNVTLSCEQNLNHDAMYWYRQDPGQGLRLIYYSQIVNDFQKGDIAEGYSVSREKKESFPLTVTSAQKNPTAFYLCASSSLGTFYEQYFGPGTRLTVT.

The CDR3: CASSSQGNEQYF. Written as DNA, the CDR3 is TGTGCCAGCAGTTCACAGGGAAACGAGCAGTACTTC. The chain combines TRBV28 with TRBJ2-7, with a tentative D call TRBD1 (6 bases). The CDR3 runs to 12 residues. Germline CDR1 MDHEN, CDR2 SYDVKM. The ends were cut back, 4 bases at V and 5 bases at J, with 9 bases in the middle. The full variable domain, with the rest looked up from reference TRBV28 and TRBJ2-7, is DVKVTQSSRYLVKRTGEKVFLECVQDMDHENMFWYRQDPGLGLRLIYFSYDVKMKEKGDIPEGYSVSREKKERFSLILESASTNQTSMYLCASSSQGNEQYFGPGTRLTVT.

The chain links TRBV30 to TRBJ2-7; 9 bases match TRBD1. This CDR3 is built from 16 residues. Germline V gene data show CDR1 as GTSNPN and CDR2 as SVGIG (reference sequence). The V segment lost 5 bases and the J segment 4 bases; nucleotides outside the gene matches: 15. DNA of the CDR3: TGTGCCTGGGGCGGCCCCCCAGGGACAGGGAAATACGAGCAGTACTTC. Protein sequence: CAWGGPPGTGKYEQYF.

J is TRBJ2-7 and V is TRBV7-9; 7 bases map to TRBD2. CDR1 is SEHNR, CDR2 FQNEAQ, per germline (reference sequence). V was clipped by 2 bases and J by 0 bases; unmatched bases: 1. The length of the CDR3 is 14 residues. DNA for the CDR3: TGTGCCAGCAGCTTATCGGGGGGCTCCTACGAGCAGTACTTC. Translation gives CASSLSGGSYEQYF.

The chain combines TRBV2 with TRBJ1-2; maybe TRBD1 (5 bases). CDR3 length: 15 amino acids. V dropped 6 bases and J dropped 4 bases, with 18 bases sitting between them. CDR1 SNHLY and CDR2 FYNNEI come from the germline V gene. The CDR3 region is CASRGGGRRAYGYTF. DNA of the CDR3: TGTGCCAGCAGGGGCGGGGGGAGACGCGCCTATGGCTACACCTTC.

This rearrangement joins TRBV19 to TRBJ2-7; weak D call: TRBD1 (5 bases). The CDR3 contains 14 residues. Germline lookup yields CDR1 LNHDA and CDR2 SQIVND (reference sequence). V lost 4 bases to trimming and J lost 5 bases, with 15 bases between them. CDR3 amino acids: CASSSGIGVNEQYF. Written as DNA, the CDR3 is TGTGCCAGTAGTAGTGGGATAGGGGTGAACGAGCAGTACTTC. Drawing the rest from reference TRBV19 and TRBJ2-7, the complete variable domain is DGGITQSPKYLFRKEGQNVTLSCEQNLNHDAMYWYRQDPGQGLRLIYYSQIVNDFQKGDIAEGYSVSREKKESFPLTVTSAQKNPTAFYLCASSSGIGVNEQYFGPGTRLTVT.

The chain combines TRBV5-1 with TRBJ1-2; maybe TRBD1 (6 bases). V was shortened by 0 bases and J by 8 bases, with 14 bases between the two germline ends. The germline V gene encodes CDR1 SGHRS and CDR2 YFSETQ. This CDR3 spans 14 amino acids. This chain's CDR3 is CASSLEPGQRGYTF. In DNA, the CDR3 is TGCGCCAGCAGCTTGGAACCAGGACAGAGAGGCTACACCTTC.

V usage is TRBV5-1 and J usage is TRBJ2-6; D gene uncertain. Germline V gene sequence: CDR1 SGHRS, CDR2 YFSETQ. The CDR3 length is 14 residues. Trimming cost V 0 bases and J 1 base, with 2 bases left between them. The CDR3 loop reads CASSLVSGANVLTF. DNA of the CDR3: TGCGCCAGCAGCTTGGTATCTGGGGCCAACGTCCTGACTTTC.

The V gene is TRBV5-1, the J gene TRBJ2-1; D is unclear. With 0 bases removed from V and 2 bases from J, the gap between germline ends came to 12 bases. The CDR3 length is 16 residues. From germline, CDR1 is SGHRS and CDR2 YFSETQ. CDR3 region: CASSLGSTTAYNEQFF. The CDR3 nucleotides read TGCGCCAGCAGCTTGGGATCGACAACAGCCTACAATGAGCAGTTCTTC.

This clone has a single count. Other DNA sequences of this sample code for an identical CDR3. V and J are TRBV2 and TRBJ1-5; a weak D match, TRBD1 (6 bases). CDR3 length equals 14 residues. Per the germline V gene, CDR1 is SNHLY and CDR2 is FYNNEI. Trimming cost V 6 bases and J 4 bases, with 13 bases left between them. The CDR3 is CASRGGRSNQPQHF. The CDR3 region has the DNA TGTGCCAGCAGGGGGGGGCGGTCGAATCAGCCCCAGCATTTT.